The rows below give T cell receptor beta chains drawn from one sample of a study of cytomegalovirus exposure and HLA in healthy donors. TCRdb keeps only in-frame clones here, not all; method: immunoSEQ multiplex PCR. The table includes about 130,000 clones, 79% detected once. The source material was PBMCs. These receptors originate from a man aged 35 to 55 in good health and CMV-seropositive. The CDR3 runs from the conserved cysteine through the conserved F or W. The order of the fields is CDR3 DNA, CDR3 protein, V gene, D gene, CDR3 length, J gene, clone size. A D gene is named only where the DNA matches it firmly. Clone size is not always given. Where it is, it says once, few, many or a class for expanded clones.

cdr3_nt: TGTGCCAGTAGTACAGGGTCGGAGACCCAGTACTTC; cdr3_aa: CASSTGSETQYF; v_call: TRBV19; d_call: NA; cdr3_length: 12; j_call: TRBJ2-5; clone_size: NA
cdr3_nt: TGTGCCAGCAGCCTCCGGGACTTGTACAATGAGCAGTTCTTC; cdr3_aa: CASSLRDLYNEQFF; v_call: TRBV28; d_call: NA; cdr3_length: 14; j_call: TRBJ2-1; clone_size: NA
cdr3_nt: TGCAGCGTGAGGGCCGCAACTAATGAAAAACTGTTTTTT; cdr3_aa: CSVRAATNEKLFF; v_call: TRBV29-1; d_call: NA; cdr3_length: 13; j_call: TRBJ1-4; clone_size: NA
cdr3_nt: TGTGCCAGCAGTGAATCCGTTTATGGCTACACCTTC; cdr3_aa: CASSESVYGYTF; v_call: TRBV6-1; d_call: NA; cdr3_length: 12; j_call: TRBJ1-2; clone_size: NA
cdr3_nt: TGTGCCAGCAGCTGGGGAGGCAGCACAGATACGCAGTATTTT; cdr3_aa: CASSWGGSTDTQYF; v_call: TRBV5-4; d_call: NA; cdr3_length: 14; j_call: TRBJ2-3; clone_size: NA
cdr3_nt: TGTGCCTGGAGGATAGGGACAGGGGCTAACTATGGCTACACCTTC; cdr3_aa: CAWRIGTGANYGYTF; v_call: TRBV30; d_call: TRBD1; cdr3_length: 15; j_call: TRBJ1-2; clone_size: few
cdr3_nt: TGCAGCGTCCTTGGACTAGGTCAAGCGGGGGCTGAAAAACTGTTTTTT; cdr3_aa: CSVLGLGQAGAEKLFF; v_call: TRBV29-1; d_call: NA; cdr3_length: 16; j_call: TRBJ1-4; clone_size: NA
cdr3_nt: TGTGCCAGCAGTTCAGGAGACAGGGATAGCAATCAGCCCCAGCATTTT; cdr3_aa: CASSSGDRDSNQPQHF; v_call: TRBV28; d_call: TRBD1; cdr3_length: 16; j_call: TRBJ1-5; clone_size: few
cdr3_nt: TGCGCCAGCAGCCAAAGCGGGAGGAGCACAGATACGCAGTATTTT; cdr3_aa: CASSQSGRSTDTQYF; v_call: TRBV4-1; d_call: TRBD2; cdr3_length: 15; j_call: TRBJ2-3; clone_size: NA
cdr3_nt: TGCGCCAGCAGCTTCGGCCAGGGGCTAGAGACCCAGTACTTC; cdr3_aa: CASSFGQGLETQYF; v_call: TRBV5-1; d_call: NA; cdr3_length: 14; j_call: TRBJ2-5; clone_size: NA
cdr3_nt: TGTGCCAGCTCACGGGACAGGGGAGGACAGCCCCAGCATTTT; cdr3_aa: CASSRDRGGQPQHF; v_call: TRBV18; d_call: TRBD1; cdr3_length: 14; j_call: TRBJ1-5; clone_size: NA
cdr3_nt: TGTGCCAGTAGTATGTCGGACAGACTAAGCGGTGAAGCTTTCTTT; cdr3_aa: CASSMSDRLSGEAFF; v_call: TRBV19; d_call: NA; cdr3_length: 15; j_call: TRBJ1-1; clone_size: NA
cdr3_nt: TGTGCCAGTAGTATAGCCCCCCGAGGAGGCACAGATACGCAGTATTTT; cdr3_aa: CASSIAPRGGTDTQYF; v_call: TRBV19; d_call: NA; cdr3_length: 16; j_call: TRBJ2-3; clone_size: once
cdr3_nt: TGTGCCAGTAGTACACGGACAGATCGAGGCTACACCTTC; cdr3_aa: CASSTRTDRGYTF; v_call: TRBV19; d_call: NA; cdr3_length: 13; j_call: TRBJ1-2; clone_size: NA
cdr3_nt: TGCGCCAGCAGTCGGACTAGCGAGCTCGGGGAGCTGTTTTTT; cdr3_aa: CASSRTSELGELFF; v_call: TRBV10-2; d_call: TRBD2; cdr3_length: 14; j_call: TRBJ2-2; clone_size: NA
cdr3_nt: TGTTCCAGCAGACATGACAGGAGTGACGACGAGCAGTACTTC; cdr3_aa: CSSRHDRSDDEQYF; v_call: TRBV7-9; d_call: NA; cdr3_length: 14; j_call: TRBJ2-7; clone_size: NA
cdr3_nt: TGTGCCAGCAGCGATAGCTCAACCGGGGAGCTGTTTTTT; cdr3_aa: CASSDSSTGELFF; v_call: TRBV7-8; d_call: NA; cdr3_length: 13; j_call: TRBJ2-2; clone_size: NA
cdr3_nt: TGTGCCAGCAGCAGAGGACAGGGGATAGGTCAGCCCCAGCATTTT; cdr3_aa: CASSRGQGIGQPQHF; v_call: TRBV6-1; d_call: TRBD1; cdr3_length: 15; j_call: TRBJ1-5; clone_size: few
cdr3_nt: TGTGCCAGCAGCTTGCGACAGAATAATTCACCCCTCCACTTT; cdr3_aa: CASSLRQNNSPLHF; v_call: TRBV5-6; d_call: NA; cdr3_length: 14; j_call: TRBJ1-6; clone_size: NA
cdr3_nt: TGTGCCAGCAGTTCCGTACCCGGGACAGCTACCTATAGCAATCAGCCCCAGCATTTT; cdr3_aa: CASSSVPGTATYSNQPQHF; v_call: TRBV27; d_call: TRBD1; cdr3_length: 19; j_call: TRBJ1-5; clone_size: NA
cdr3_nt: TGTGCCAGCAGTGAAACAAGGGGGTTTCCACCCCTCCACTTT; cdr3_aa: CASSETRGFPPLHF; v_call: TRBV6-1; d_call: NA; cdr3_length: 14; j_call: TRBJ1-6; clone_size: NA
cdr3_nt: TGTGCCAGTAGTGCGTACCCAGCGGGAGTGGCAGATACGCAGTATTTT; cdr3_aa: CASSAYPAGVADTQYF; v_call: TRBV19; d_call: TRBD2; cdr3_length: 16; j_call: TRBJ2-3; clone_size: once
cdr3_nt: TGTGCCAGCAGTTCTGGACAGGGGCACAATGAGCAGTTCTTC; cdr3_aa: CASSSGQGHNEQFF; v_call: TRBV6-6; d_call: TRBD1; cdr3_length: 14; j_call: TRBJ2-1; clone_size: NA
cdr3_nt: TGTGCCAGCAGTGGGGGCAGGGGCAATGAGCAGTTCTTC; cdr3_aa: CASSGGRGNEQFF; v_call: TRBV2; d_call: NA; cdr3_length: 13; j_call: TRBJ2-1; clone_size: NA
cdr3_nt: TGTGCCAGCAAGGGACAGGGGGCGAGCACCGGGGAGCTGTTTTTT; cdr3_aa: CASKGQGASTGELFF; v_call: TRBV6-5; d_call: TRBD1; cdr3_length: 15; j_call: TRBJ2-2; clone_size: few
cdr3_nt: TGTGCCAGCCGGGGACTAGCGGGAGGGCCCTCAAGTGTAGAGCAGTTCTTC; cdr3_aa: CASRGLAGGPSSVEQFF; v_call: TRBV2; d_call: TRBD2; cdr3_length: 17; j_call: TRBJ2-1; clone_size: once